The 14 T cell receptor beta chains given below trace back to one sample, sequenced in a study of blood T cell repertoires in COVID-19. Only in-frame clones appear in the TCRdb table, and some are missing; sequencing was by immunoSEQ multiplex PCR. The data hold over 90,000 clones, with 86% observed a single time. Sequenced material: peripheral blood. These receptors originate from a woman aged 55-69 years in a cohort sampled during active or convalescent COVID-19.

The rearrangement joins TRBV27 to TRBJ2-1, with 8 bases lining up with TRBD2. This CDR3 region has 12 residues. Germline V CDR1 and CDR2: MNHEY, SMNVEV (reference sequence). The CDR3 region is CGSGGSYNEQFF. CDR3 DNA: TGTGGAAGCGGGGGCTCCTACAATGAGCAGTTCTTC.

CDR3 in DNA: TGTGCCAGCAGCGCGTGGGGCGAGGAAACTAGCACAGATACGCAGTATTTT. This sequence encodes CASSAWGEETSTDTQYF. V gene TRBV9 combines with J gene TRBJ2-3, with D perhaps TRBD1 (5 bases). Between the trimmed V and J ends, which lost 3 bases and 0 bases, there was a span of 17 bases. Germline-derived CDR1 and CDR2 are SGDLS and YYNGEE. The CDR3 sequence is 17 residues long. The variable domain in full, with the rest retrieved from reference TRBV9 and TRBJ2-3, is DSGVTQTPKHLITATGQRVTLRCSPRSGDLSVYWYQQSLDQGLQFLIQYYNGEERAKGNILERFSAQQFPDLHSELNLSSLELGDSALYFCASSAWGEETSTDTQYFGPGTRLTVL.

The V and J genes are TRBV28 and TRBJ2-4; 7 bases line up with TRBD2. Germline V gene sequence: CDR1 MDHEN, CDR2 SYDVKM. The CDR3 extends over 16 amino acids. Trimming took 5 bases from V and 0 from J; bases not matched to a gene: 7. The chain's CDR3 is CASSRLATLAKNIQYF. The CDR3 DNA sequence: TGTGCCAGCAGTCGACTAGCCACACTAGCCAAAAACATTCAGTACTTC.

The CDR3 protein is CASSRDRDEKLFF. As DNA, the CDR3 is TGCGCCAGCAGTCGGGACAGGGACGAAAAACTGTTTTTT. This chain links TRBV10-1 with TRBJ1-4; 9 bases map to TRBD1. The germline gives CDR1 WNHNN, CDR2 SYGVQD (reference sequence). With V trimmed by 5 bases and J by 8 bases, 3 bases remained unmatched. CDR3 length: 13 residues.

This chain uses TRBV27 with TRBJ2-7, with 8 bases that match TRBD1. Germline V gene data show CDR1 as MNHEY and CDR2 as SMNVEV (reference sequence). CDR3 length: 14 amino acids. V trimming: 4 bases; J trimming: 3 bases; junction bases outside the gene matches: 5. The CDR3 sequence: CASSSRTGHYEQYF. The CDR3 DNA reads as TGTGCCAGCAGTTCCCGGACAGGGCACTACGAGCAGTACTTC.

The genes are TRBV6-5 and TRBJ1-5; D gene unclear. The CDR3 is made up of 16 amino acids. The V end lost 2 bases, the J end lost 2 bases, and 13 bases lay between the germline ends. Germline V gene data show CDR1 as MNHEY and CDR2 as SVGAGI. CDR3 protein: CASSYPGLAGNQPQHF. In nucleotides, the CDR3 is TGTGCCAGCAGTTACCCCGGACTTGCGGGCAATCAGCCCCAGCATTTT.

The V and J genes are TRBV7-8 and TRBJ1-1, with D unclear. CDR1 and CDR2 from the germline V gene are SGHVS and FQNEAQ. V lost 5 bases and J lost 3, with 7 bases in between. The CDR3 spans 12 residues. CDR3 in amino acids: CASSAEYTEAFF. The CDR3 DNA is TGTGCCAGCAGCGCAGAATACACTGAAGCTTTCTTT.

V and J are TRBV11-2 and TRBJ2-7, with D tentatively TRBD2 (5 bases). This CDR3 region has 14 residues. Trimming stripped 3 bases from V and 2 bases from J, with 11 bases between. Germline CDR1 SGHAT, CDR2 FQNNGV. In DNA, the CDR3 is TGTGCCAGCAGCTTGTCGGACTCCGCCTACGAGCAGTACTTC. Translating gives CASSLSDSAYEQYF.

The CDR3 loop is CASSPLDSGQGVPQYF. Written as DNA, the CDR3 is TGTGCCAGCTCACCACTAGACTCGGGACAGGGAGTTCCCCAGTACTTC. The V gene is TRBV18, the J gene TRBJ2-5; TRBD1 matches 9 bases. The CDR3 has 16 residues. Germline V lookup: CDR1 KGHSH, CDR2 LQKENI. The V segment lost 1 base and the J segment 9 bases; nucleotides outside the gene matches: 12.

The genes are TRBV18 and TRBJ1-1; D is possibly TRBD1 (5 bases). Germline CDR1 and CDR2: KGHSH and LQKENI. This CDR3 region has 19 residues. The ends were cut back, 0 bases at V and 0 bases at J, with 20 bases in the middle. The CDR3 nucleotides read TGTGCCAGCTCACCACCGATTGGGGGAGGGAGACGAATGAACACTGAAGCTTTCTTT. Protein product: CASSPPIGGGRRMNTEAFF.

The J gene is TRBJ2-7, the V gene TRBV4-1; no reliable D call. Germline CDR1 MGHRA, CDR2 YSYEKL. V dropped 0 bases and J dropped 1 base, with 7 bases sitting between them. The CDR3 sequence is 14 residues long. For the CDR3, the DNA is TGCGCCAGCAGCCAAGACCCAGCGTCCTACGAGCAGTACTTC. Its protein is CASSQDPASYEQYF.

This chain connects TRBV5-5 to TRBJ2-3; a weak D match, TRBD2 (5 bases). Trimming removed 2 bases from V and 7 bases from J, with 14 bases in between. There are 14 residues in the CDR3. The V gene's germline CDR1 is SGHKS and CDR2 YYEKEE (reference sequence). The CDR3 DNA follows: TGTGCCAGCAGCTTTCTCGGGGATGGGTATACGCAGTATTTT. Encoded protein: CASSFLGDGYTQYF.

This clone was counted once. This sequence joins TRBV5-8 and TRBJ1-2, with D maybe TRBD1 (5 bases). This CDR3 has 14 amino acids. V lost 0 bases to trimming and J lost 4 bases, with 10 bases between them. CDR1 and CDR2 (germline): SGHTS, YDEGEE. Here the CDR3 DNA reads TGTGCCAGCAGCTTGGACAGACAGTTCTATGGCTACACCTTC. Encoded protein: CASSLDRQFYGYTF.

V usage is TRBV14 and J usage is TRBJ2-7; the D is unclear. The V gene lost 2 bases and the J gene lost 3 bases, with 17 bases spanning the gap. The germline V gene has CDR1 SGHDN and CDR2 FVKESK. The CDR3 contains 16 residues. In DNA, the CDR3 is TGTGCCAGCAGCCAATCCAACAGCCGAGATTTCTACGAGCAGTACTTC. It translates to CASSQSNSRDFYEQYF.